The present entry profiles one T cell receptor beta chain with its context. No antigen is known for it. Construction of the TCRbeta library involved unique molecular identifiers. MiXCR was run by TCRdb on the PCR reads, yielding one entry per CDR3 protein. The table shows some 200,000 distinct CDR3 sequences, with approximately 8.4% occurring only once. This entry comes from a study of T-cell reconstitution after alpha-beta-depleted transplantation in children. Study-level points and caveats: Reportedly, alpha-beta T cells present about two months post-transplant originated from several hundred expanded clones of graft origin. Surviving thymic progenitors and recipient T cells were the source of high TCRbeta diversity at day 60 in some patients. The authors attributed T-cell counts and diversity one year after transplant mostly to newly produced T cells.

The J segment lost 5 bases and the V segment lost 3 bases, leaving 7 bases of the junction unmatched. In germline, CDR1 is KGHSH, CDR2 LQKENI. The CDR3 covers 14 residues. This material consisted of PBMCs, mostly from graft donor cells, taken 360 days after TCRalphabeta/CD19-depleted stem cell transplant. The TCR sequence derives from a male patient aged 2 to 9 who had a stem cell transplant for acute myeloid leukemia, so the T cells may come from the graft donor. The chain has TRBV18 and TRBJ2-7; 7 bases fit TRBD1. The CDR3 here is CASSPRDRDHEQYF. CDR3 in DNA: TGTGCCAGCTCACCCCGCGACAGGGACCACGAGCAGTACTTC. Full variable domain (rest looked up from reference TRBV18 and TRBJ2-7): NAGVMQNPRHLVRRRGQEARLRCSPMKGHSHVYWYRQLPEEGLKFMVYLQKENIIDESGMPKERFSAEFPKEGPSILRIQQVVRGDSAAYFCASSPRDRDHEQYFGPGTRLTVT.